Shown below are 10 T cell receptor beta chains from a single sample sequenced in a study of cytomegalovirus exposure and HLA in healthy donors. It was with 60 Vbeta and 13 Jbeta primers that the PCR ran. The assay was immunoSEQ multiplex PCR, and TCRdb's table has in-frame clones only and misses some. The table lists 120,000 to 150,000 clones, more than 75% of them singletons, with approximately 3% in the top ten. Sequenced: PBMCs. The receptors derive from a female donor in good health and CMV-seronegative.

This chain links TRBV9 with TRBJ2-7, with 8 bases fitting TRBD1. CDR3 length: 15 residues. Germline values: CDR1 SGDLS, CDR2 YYNGEE. The ends lost 0 bases at V and 6 bases at J; junction bases unmatched: 8. In DNA, the CDR3 is TGTGCCAGCAGCGTAGGGGACAGGCGCCGTCGCGAGCAGTACTTC. Its translation is CASSVGDRRRREQYF.

The chain links TRBV4-3 to TRBJ2-7; 10 bases are shared with TRBD2. Trimming took 4 bases from V and 3 from J; bases not matched to a gene: 12. The germline V gene encodes CDR1 LGHNA and CDR2 YSLEER. The CDR3 is made up of 17 amino acids. The CDR3 nucleotides are TGCGCCAGCAGCCGAACCATCAGCGGGGGGGCGAGCTACGAGCAGTACTTC. Residues: CASSRTISGGASYEQYF.

This sequence joins TRBV19 and TRBJ2-6; 12 bases map to TRBD1. Germline loops: CDR1 LNHDA, CDR2 SQIVND (reference sequence). The CDR3 covers 17 residues. V was clipped by 6 bases and J by 3 bases; unmatched bases: 6. CDR3 protein: CASRSGQGAYGANVLTF. Written as DNA, the CDR3 is TGTGCCAGTAGATCGGGACAGGGGGCTTATGGGGCCAACGTCCTGACTTTC.

This sequence joins TRBV5-1 and TRBJ2-7; perhaps TRBD1 as D (6 bases). Trimming removed 4 bases at V and 6 bases at J, with 14 bases between. This CDR3 has 13 amino acids. The germline V gene encodes CDR1 SGHRS and CDR2 YFSETQ. In DNA, the CDR3 is TGCGCCAGCAGCAATACAGGGTCCAGCGAGCAGTACTTC. It encodes CASSNTGSSEQYF.

This clone occurred many times. The V and J genes are TRBV21-1 and TRBJ2-3; TRBD2 reflects the table's D call only, with no check against the DNA. TRBV21-1 is a documented pseudogene. The CDR3 runs to 13 residues. The CDR3 DNA reads TGTGCCAGCAGCAAAGGGAGGACAGATACGCAGTATTTT. As protein: CASSKGRTDTQYF.

This sequence joins TRBV6-5 and TRBJ1-6, with 9 bases lining up with TRBD1. The CDR3 has 15 residues. With V trimmed by 6 bases and J by 8 bases, 8 bases remained unmatched. Germline V gene lookup returns CDR1 MNHEY and CDR2 SVGAGI. The CDR3 sequence: CASSPLDRGDSPLHF. The CDR3 DNA is TGTGCCAGCAGCCCTCTAGACAGGGGGGATTCACCCCTCCACTTT.

This chain joins TRBV2 and TRBJ1-1; no clear D gene. Trimming removed 6 bases from V and 0 bases from J, with 14 bases in between. Germline CDR1 is SNHLY and CDR2 is FYNNEI. The CDR3 has 15 amino acids. The CDR3 reads CASRGGKRVNTEAFF. The CDR3 DNA follows: TGTGCCAGCAGGGGCGGGAAGAGGGTGAACACTGAAGCTTTCTTT. Based on the CDR3 plus reference TRBV2 and TRBJ1-1, the full variable domain is EPEVTQTPSHQVTQMGQEVILRCVPISNHLYFYWYRQILGQKVEFLVSFYNNEISEKSEIFDDQFSVERPDGSNFTLKIRSTKLEDSAMYFCASRGGKRVNTEAFFGQGTRLTVV.

The rearrangement joins TRBV30 to TRBJ1-2, with 7 nucleotides matching TRBD1. Germline-derived CDR1 and CDR2 are GTSNPN and SVGIG (reference sequence). V was clipped by 3 bases and J by 0 bases; unmatched bases: 13. CDR3 length: 17 amino acids. Here the CDR3 DNA reads TGTGCCTGGAGCGGTCCCCCCACAGGGGTCCCTAACTATGGCTACACCTTC. Encoded protein: CAWSGPPTGVPNYGYTF.

The chain uses TRBV18 and TRBJ1-3, with D unclear. The CDR3 extends over 15 amino acids. V shed 3 bases and J shed 2 bases, with 11 bases lying between them. Germline loops: CDR1 KGHSH, CDR2 LQKENI. The CDR3 spells CASSPGSAAGNTIYF. The CDR3 nucleotides are TGTGCCAGCTCACCCGGGTCGGCAGCTGGAAACACCATATATTTT.

The chain couples TRBV7-2 to TRBJ1-2; 11 bases are shared with TRBD1. The junction had 8 bases not matched to a gene; V was cut back by 5 bases and J by 3 bases. The CDR3 sequence is 16 residues long. In germline, CDR1 is SGHTA, CDR2 FQGNSA. CDR3 sequence (DNA): TGTGCCAGCAGCAGCCGTCCGGGACAGGGGGACTATGGCTACACCTTC. It specifies CASSSRPGQGDYGYTF.